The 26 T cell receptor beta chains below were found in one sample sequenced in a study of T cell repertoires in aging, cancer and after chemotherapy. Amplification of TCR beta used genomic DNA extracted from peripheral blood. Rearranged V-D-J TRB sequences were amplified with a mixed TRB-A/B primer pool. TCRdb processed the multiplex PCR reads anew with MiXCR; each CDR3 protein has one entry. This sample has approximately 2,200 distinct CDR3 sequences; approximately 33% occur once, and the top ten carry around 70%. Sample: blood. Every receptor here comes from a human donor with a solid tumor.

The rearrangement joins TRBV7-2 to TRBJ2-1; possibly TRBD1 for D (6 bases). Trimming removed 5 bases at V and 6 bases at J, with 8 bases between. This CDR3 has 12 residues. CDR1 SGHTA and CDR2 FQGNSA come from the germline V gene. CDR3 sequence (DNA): TGTGCCAGCAGCGGGGGCGCCAATGAGCAGTTCTTC. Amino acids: CASSGGANEQFF.

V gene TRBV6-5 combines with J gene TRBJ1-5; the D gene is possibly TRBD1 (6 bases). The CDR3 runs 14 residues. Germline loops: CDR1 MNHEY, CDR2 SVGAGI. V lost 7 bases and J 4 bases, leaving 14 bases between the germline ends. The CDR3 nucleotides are TGTGCCAGCAAGATCGAGAGGGGGAATCAGCCCCAGCATTTT. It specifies CASKIERGNQPQHF.

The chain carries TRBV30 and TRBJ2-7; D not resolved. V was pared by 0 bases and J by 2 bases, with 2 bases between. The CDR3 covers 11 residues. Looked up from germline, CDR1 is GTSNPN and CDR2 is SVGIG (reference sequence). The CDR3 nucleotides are TGTGCCTGGAGTGTAGCCTACGAGCAGTACTTC. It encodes CAWSVAYEQYF.

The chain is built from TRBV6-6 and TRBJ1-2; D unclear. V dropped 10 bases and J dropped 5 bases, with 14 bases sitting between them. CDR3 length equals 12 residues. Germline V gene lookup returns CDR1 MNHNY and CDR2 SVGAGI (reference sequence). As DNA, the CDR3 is TGTGCCACAACTACAGTTTCGTATGGCTACACCTTC. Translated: CATTTVSYGYTF.

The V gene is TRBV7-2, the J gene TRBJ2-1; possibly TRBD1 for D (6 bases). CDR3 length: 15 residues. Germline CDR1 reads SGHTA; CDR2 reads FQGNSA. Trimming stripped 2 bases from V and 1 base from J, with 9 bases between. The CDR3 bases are TGTGCCAGCAGCTTACCCAGGGGATCCTACAATGAGCAGTTCTTC. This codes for CASSLPRGSYNEQFF. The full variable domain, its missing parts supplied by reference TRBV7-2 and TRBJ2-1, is GAGVSQSPSNKVTEKGKDVELRCDPISGHTALYWYRQSLGQGLEFLIYFQGNSAPDKSGLPSDRFSAERTGGSVSTLTIQRTQQEDSAVYLCASSLPRGSYNEQFFGPGTRLTVL.

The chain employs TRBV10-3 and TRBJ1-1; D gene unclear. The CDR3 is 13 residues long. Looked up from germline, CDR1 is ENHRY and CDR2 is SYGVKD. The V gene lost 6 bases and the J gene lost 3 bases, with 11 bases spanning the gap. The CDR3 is CAISRGGDTEAFF. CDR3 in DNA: TGTGCCATCAGCCGCGGTGGGGACACTGAAGCTTTCTTT.

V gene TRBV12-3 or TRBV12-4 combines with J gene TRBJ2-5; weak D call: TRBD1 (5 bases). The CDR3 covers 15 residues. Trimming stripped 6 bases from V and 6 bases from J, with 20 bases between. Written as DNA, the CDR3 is TGTGCCAGCAGACTGGGCGGTGCAGGGTCGAAGACCCAGTACTTC. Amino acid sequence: CASRLGGAGSKTQYF.

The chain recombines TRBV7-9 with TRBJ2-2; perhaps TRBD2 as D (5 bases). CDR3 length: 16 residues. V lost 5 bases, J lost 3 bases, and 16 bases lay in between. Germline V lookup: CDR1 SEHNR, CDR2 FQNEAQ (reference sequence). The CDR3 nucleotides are TGTGCCAGCAGCGCCGGTACGGGGTTTTACACCGGGGAGCTGTTTTTT. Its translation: CASSAGTGFYTGELFF.

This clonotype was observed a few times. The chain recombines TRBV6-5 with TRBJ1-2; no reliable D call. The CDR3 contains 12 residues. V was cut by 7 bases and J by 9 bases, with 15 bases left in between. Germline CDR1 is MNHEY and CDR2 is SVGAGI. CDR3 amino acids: CASNFRTGSYTF. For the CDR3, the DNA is TGTGCCAGCAACTTCCGAACGGGAAGCTACACCTTC.

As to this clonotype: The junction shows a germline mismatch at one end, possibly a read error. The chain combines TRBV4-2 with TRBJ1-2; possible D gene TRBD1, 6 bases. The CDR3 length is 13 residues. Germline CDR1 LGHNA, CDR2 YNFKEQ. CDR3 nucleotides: TGCGCCAGCAGCCAAGGGGGTGGGGTTGGCTACACCTTC. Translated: CASSQGGGVGYTF.

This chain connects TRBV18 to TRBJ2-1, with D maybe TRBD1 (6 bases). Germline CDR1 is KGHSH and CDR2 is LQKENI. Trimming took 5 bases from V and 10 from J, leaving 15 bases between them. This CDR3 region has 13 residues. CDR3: CASSTGPLGEQFF. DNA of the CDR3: TGTGCCAGCTCAACAGGGCCGTTAGGGGAGCAGTTCTTC.

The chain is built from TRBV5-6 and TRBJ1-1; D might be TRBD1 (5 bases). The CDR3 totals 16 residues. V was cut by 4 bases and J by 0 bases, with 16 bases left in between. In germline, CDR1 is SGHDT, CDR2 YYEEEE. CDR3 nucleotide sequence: TGTGCCAGCAGCCAGGTCGGGGGTCGAATGAACACTGAAGCTTTCTTT. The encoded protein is CASSQVGGRMNTEAFF.

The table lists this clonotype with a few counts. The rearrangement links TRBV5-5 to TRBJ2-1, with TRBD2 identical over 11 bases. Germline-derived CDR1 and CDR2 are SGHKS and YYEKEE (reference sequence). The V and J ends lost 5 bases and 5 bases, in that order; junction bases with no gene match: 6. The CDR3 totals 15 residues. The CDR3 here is CASREGLADHNEQFF. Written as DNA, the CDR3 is TGTGCCAGCAGGGAGGGACTAGCGGACCACAATGAGCAGTTCTTC.

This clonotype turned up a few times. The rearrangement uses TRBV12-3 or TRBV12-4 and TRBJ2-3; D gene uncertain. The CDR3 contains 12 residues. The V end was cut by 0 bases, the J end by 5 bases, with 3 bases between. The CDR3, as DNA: TGTGCCAGCAGTTTAGCGGGAGATACGCAGTATTTT. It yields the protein CASSLAGDTQYF.

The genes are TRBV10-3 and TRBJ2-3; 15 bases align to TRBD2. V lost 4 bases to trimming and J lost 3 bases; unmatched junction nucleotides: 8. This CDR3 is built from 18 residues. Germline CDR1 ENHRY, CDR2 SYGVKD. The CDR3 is CAISGQGLAGGGTDTQYF. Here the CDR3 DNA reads TGTGCCATCAGTGGCCAGGGACTAGCGGGAGGAGGAACAGATACGCAGTATTTT.

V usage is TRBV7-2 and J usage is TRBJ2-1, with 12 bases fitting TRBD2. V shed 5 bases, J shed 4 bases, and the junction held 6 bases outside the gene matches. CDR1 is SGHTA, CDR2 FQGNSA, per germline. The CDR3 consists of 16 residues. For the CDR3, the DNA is TGTGCCAGCAGCGGGACCGGGACTAGCGGGTACAATGAGCAGTTCTTC. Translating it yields CASSGTGTSGYNEQFF.

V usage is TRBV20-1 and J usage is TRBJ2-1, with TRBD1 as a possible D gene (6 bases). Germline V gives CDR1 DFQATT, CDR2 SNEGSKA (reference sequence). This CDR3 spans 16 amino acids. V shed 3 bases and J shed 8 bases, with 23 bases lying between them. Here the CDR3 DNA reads TGCAGTGCTAGGATTTTTTCTAGGGGGAGAGCCGATGAGCAGTTCTTC. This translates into CSARIFSRGRADEQFF.

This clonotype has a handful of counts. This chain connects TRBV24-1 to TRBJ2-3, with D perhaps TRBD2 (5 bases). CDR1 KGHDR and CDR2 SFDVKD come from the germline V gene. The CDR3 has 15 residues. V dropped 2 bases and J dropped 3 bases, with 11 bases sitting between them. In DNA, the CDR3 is TGTGCCACCAGTGATTCGCGGGCCGTGACAGATACGCAGTATTTT. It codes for CATSDSRAVTDTQYF.

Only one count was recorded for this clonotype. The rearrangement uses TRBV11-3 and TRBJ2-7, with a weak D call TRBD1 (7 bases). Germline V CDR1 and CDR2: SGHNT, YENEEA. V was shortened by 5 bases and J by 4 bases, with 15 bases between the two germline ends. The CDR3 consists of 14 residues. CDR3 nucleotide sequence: TGTGCCAGCAGCCCACAGGGGACTCGGTACGAGCAGTACTTC. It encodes CASSPQGTRYEQYF.

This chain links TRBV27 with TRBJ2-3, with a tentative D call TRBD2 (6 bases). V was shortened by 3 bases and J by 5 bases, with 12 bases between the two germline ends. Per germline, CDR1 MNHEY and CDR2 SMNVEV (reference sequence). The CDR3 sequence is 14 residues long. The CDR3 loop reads CASSLENGGDTQYF. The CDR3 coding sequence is TGTGCCAGCAGTTTGGAAAACGGGGGAGATACGCAGTATTTT.

CDR3 region: CAWTHTGRGNQPQHF. The DNA of the CDR3 is TGTGCCTGGACCCATACGGGACGGGGCAATCAGCCCCAGCATTTT. J is TRBJ1-5 and V is TRBV30; possible D gene TRBD1, 5 bases. Per the germline V gene, CDR1 is GTSNPN and CDR2 is SVGIG (reference sequence). The CDR3 length is 15 residues. With 4 bases removed from V and 2 bases from J, the gap between germline ends came to 15 bases.

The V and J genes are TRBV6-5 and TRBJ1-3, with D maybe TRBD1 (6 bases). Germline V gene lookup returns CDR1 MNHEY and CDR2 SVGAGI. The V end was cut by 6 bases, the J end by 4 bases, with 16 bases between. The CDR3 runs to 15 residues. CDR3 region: CASSQPGVWGNTIYF. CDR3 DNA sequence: TGTGCCAGCAGCCAACCAGGGGTATGGGGAAACACCATATATTTT.

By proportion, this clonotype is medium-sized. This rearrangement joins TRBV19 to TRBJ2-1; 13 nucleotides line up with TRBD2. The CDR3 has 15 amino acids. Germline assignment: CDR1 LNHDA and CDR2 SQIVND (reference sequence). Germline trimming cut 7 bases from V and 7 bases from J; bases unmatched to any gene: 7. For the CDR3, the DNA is TGTGCCAGTACCCCCGGGACTAGCGGGAAAAATGAGCAGTTCTTC. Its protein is CASTPGTSGKNEQFF.

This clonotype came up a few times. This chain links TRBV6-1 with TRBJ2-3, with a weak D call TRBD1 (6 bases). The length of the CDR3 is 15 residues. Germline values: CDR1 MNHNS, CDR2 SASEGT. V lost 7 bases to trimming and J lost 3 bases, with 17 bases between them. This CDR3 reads CASIKFQGITDTQYF. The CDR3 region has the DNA TGTGCCAGCATCAAGTTTCAGGGGATAACAGATACGCAGTATTTT.

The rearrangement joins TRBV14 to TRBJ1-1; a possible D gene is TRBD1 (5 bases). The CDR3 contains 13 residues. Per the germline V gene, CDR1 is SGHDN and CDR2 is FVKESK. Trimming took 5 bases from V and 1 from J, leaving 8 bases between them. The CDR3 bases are TGTGCCAGCAGCTACGGGGGGAACACTGAAGCTTTCTTT. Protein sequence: CASSYGGNTEAFF.

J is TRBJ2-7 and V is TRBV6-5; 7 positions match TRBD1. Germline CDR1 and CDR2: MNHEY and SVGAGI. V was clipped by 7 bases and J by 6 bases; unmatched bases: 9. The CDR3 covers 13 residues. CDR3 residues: CASTLAQGSEQYF. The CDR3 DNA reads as TGTGCCAGCACCCTCGCACAGGGGAGCGAGCAGTACTTC.